The following is a T cell receptor (beta chain) sequence with its context. The data were taken from a study of T cell responses to AZD1222 COVID-19 vaccine. Produced via immunoSEQ multiplex PCR; TCRdb's table is partial and in-frame only. The sample has about 60,000 clones; 85% to 95% are singletons. V was clipped by 3 bases and J by 9 bases; unmatched bases: 4. There are 14 residues in the CDR3. Germline CDR1 reads SGHDT; CDR2 reads YYEEEE. The chain joins TRBV5-6 to TRBJ1-6; 9 nucleotides agree with TRBD1. This clonotype originated in an adult who received the MenACWY meningococcal vaccine as a control. The material sequenced was peripheral blood, taken 28 days after the second dose of the MenACWY control vaccine. CDR3 region: CASSWGQGGSPLHF. CDR3 bases: TGTGCCAGCAGCTGGGGACAGGGAGGTTCACCCCTCCACTTT.